The 24 T cell receptor beta chains below all came from one sample that was sequenced in a study of cytomegalovirus exposure and HLA in healthy donors (TCRdb year 2017). The library relied on the immunoSEQ multiplex PCR assay. The multiplex PCR relied on a mix of 60 forward primers for TCR Vbeta segments and 13 reverse primers for TCR Jbeta segments. TCRdb holds this immuneACCESS table with in-frame rearrangements only. Some clones are missing; in checked studies, unresolved V genes explain under half, and the rest has no known cause. For this sample there are 170,000 or so clones; approximately 78% appear just once. The ten most abundant clones make up roughly an eighth of the sample. The sample was PBMCs. The receptors here all came from a woman between 50 and 59 years old in good health and CMV-seropositive.

The chain employs TRBV19 and TRBJ1-5; 8 nucleotides agree with TRBD1. The trim removed 5 bases at V and 3 bases at J, leaving 6 bases unmatched. The CDR3 is 15 amino acids. Germline CDR1 reads LNHDA; CDR2 reads SQIVND (reference sequence). The CDR3 DNA follows: TGTGCCAGTAGTGCGGGACAGGACTTCAATCAGCCCCAGCATTTT. Translated: CASSAGQDFNQPQHF.

As for this clone: This specimen includes other DNA sequences encoding the same CDR3. The V gene is TRBV5-1, the J gene TRBJ2-1, with 10 bases matching TRBD2. Germline CDR1 is SGHRS and CDR2 is YFSETQ. CDR3 size: 15 residues. V was pared by 2 bases and J by 1 base, with 0 bases of the junction left unmatched. The CDR3 region has the DNA TGCGCCAGCAGCTTTAGCGGGGGGTCCTACAATGAGCAGTTCTTC. It translates to CASSFSGGSYNEQFF.

The V and J genes are TRBV29-1 and TRBJ1-2, with 10 bases identical to TRBD1. Germline CDR1 and CDR2: SQVTM and ANQGSEA. The CDR3 covers 14 residues. With V trimmed by 1 base and J by 6 bases, 5 bases remained unmatched. Written as DNA, the CDR3 is TGCAGCGTTGAAGCTAGGGGACAGGGGAATGGCTACACCTTC. Translating it yields CSVEARGQGNGYTF.

The chain carries TRBV5-1 and TRBJ2-5, with D possibly TRBD1 on 5 matching bases. V was pared by 2 bases and J by 1 base, with 9 bases between. The germline gives CDR1 SGHRS, CDR2 YFSETQ. The CDR3 is 14 residues long. The CDR3 DNA sequence: TGCGCCAGCAGCTTACAGGTCTCCCAAGAGACCCAGTACTTC. Translating it yields CASSLQVSQETQYF.

The V gene is TRBV7-9, the J gene TRBJ2-1; 14 positions match TRBD2. V trimming: 3 bases; J trimming: 0 bases; junction bases outside the gene matches: 7. Germline-derived CDR1 and CDR2 are SEHNR and FQNEAQ (reference sequence). The CDR3 length is 19 residues. The DNA of the CDR3 is TGTGCCAGCAGCTTTCCGGGACTAGCGGGGGAGAGCTCCTACAATGAGCAGTTCTTC. This encodes CASSFPGLAGESSYNEQFF.

The chain couples TRBV4-1 to TRBJ2-7; TRBD2 matches at 9 bases. Per the germline V gene, CDR1 is MGHRA and CDR2 is YSYEKL. V shed 1 base, J shed 2 bases, and the junction held 9 bases outside the gene matches. The CDR3 loop spans 17 amino acids. CDR3: CASSQGIPLAGPYEQYF. The DNA for the CDR3 is TGCGCCAGCAGCCAAGGGATCCCCCTAGCGGGGCCCTACGAGCAGTACTTC.

The genes are TRBV10-1 and TRBJ2-4, with 11 positions matching TRBD2. CDR1 and CDR2 from the germline V gene are WNHNN and SYGVQD (reference sequence). V gave up 10 bases and J gave up 8 bases; unmatched junction bases: 19. The CDR3 totals 17 residues. The CDR3 spells CAIKQGASGGTKDIQYF. CDR3 sequence (DNA): TGCGCCATCAAACAAGGGGCTAGCGGGGGGACTAAGGACATTCAGTACTTC.

The CDR3 DNA sequence: TGTGCCTGGTCCCGGGACAGGGGACGAGGGGAGACCCAGTACTTC. Translated, it gives CAWSRDRGRGETQYF. The chain couples TRBV30 to TRBJ2-5; 10 bases are shared with TRBD1. The CDR3 runs 15 residues. With V trimmed by 5 bases and J by 5 bases, 11 bases remained unmatched. CDR1 and CDR2 from the germline V gene are GTSNPN and SVGIG (reference sequence).

This clone has only a few counts. DNA for the CDR3: TGTGCCAGCAGGCCGAACAGACCCTACGAGCAGTACTTC. This codes for CASRPNRPYEQYF. The rearrangement joins TRBV5-5 to TRBJ2-7; D unresolved. The germline gives CDR1 SGHKS, CDR2 YYEKEE (reference sequence). Trimming took 5 bases from V and 2 from J, leaving 11 bases between them. CDR3 length: 13 amino acids.

This clone was observed once. The V and J genes are TRBV7-8 and TRBJ1-5, with D tentatively TRBD1 (6 bases). Deletions cut 4 bases from V and 3 bases from J, with 25 bases between. This CDR3 spans 19 amino acids. Germline CDR1 SGHVS, CDR2 FQNEAQ. In DNA, the CDR3 is TGTGCCAGCAGCTCCCGGTGGGGCAGGGTTGAGGGGGACAATCAGCCCCAGCATTTT. Translated: CASSSRWGRVEGDNQPQHF. Using reference TRBV7-8 and TRBJ1-5 for the parts outside the CDR3, the full variable domain is GAGVSQSPRYKVAKRGQDVALRCDPISGHVSLFWYQQALGQGPEFLTYFQNEAQLDKSGLPSDRFFAERPEGSVSTLKIQRTQQEDSAVYLCASSSRWGRVEGDNQPQHFGDGTRLSIL.

This clone showed up just a few times. The CDR3 DNA reads as TGCGCCAGCAGGAACAGAGATAACACTGAAGCTTTCTTT. This translates into CASRNRDNTEAFF. This chain joins TRBV5-1 and TRBJ1-1; D not certain. This CDR3 contains 13 residues. In germline, CDR1 is SGHRS, CDR2 YFSETQ. The V and J ends lost 5 bases and 2 bases respectively, with 10 bases between them.

In this sample, this clone turned up a few times. The V gene is TRBV6-6, the J gene TRBJ2-1, with 8 bases lining up with TRBD2. Germline V lookup: CDR1 MNHNY, CDR2 SVGAGI (reference sequence). Trimming at V came to 6 bases and at J to 3 bases, leaving 7 bases not matched to a gene. The CDR3 is 15 amino acids. CDR3 region: CASSQGLVIYNEQFF. The CDR3 DNA reads as TGTGCCAGCAGCCAGGGACTAGTGATCTACAATGAGCAGTTCTTC.

This chain links TRBV11-2 with TRBJ1-2, with no clear D. The CDR3 is made up of 13 amino acids. Trimming left V 5 bases short and J 1 base short, with 8 bases between. CDR1 is SGHAT, CDR2 FQNNGV, per germline. CDR3 DNA: TGTGCCAGCAGCGCTACAGTTAACTATGGCTACACCTTC. Encoded protein: CASSATVNYGYTF.

The J gene is TRBJ2-1, the V gene TRBV6-6, with D hard to call. The CDR3 extends over 12 amino acids. CDR1 is MNHNY and CDR2 is SVGAGI in the germline V gene (reference sequence). The germline V and J ends were trimmed by 0 bases and 10 bases, with 7 bases remaining between them. Here the CDR3 DNA reads TGTGCCAGCAGTTACTCCACAGAGGAGCAGTTCTTC. It encodes CASSYSTEEQFF.

The chain couples TRBV19 to TRBJ2-5; 8 positions match TRBD2. Losses at the gene ends were 6 bases for V and 2 bases for J; bases not matched to a gene: 5. The CDR3 runs 14 residues. Germline V CDR1 and CDR2: LNHDA, SQIVND (reference sequence). The CDR3 sequence is CASRSGGSQETQYF. For the CDR3, the DNA is TGTGCCAGTAGAAGCGGGGGTTCACAAGAGACCCAGTACTTC.

There are a few counts of this clone. The chain couples TRBV6-6 to TRBJ1-5; weak D call: TRBD1 (6 bases). Trimming shortened V by 5 bases and J by 5 bases, and 13 bases separated the two germline ends. Germline lookup yields CDR1 MNHNY and CDR2 SVGAGI (reference sequence). The CDR3 totals 14 residues. The CDR3 DNA follows: TGTGCCAGCAGTCAGTTACAGGGCTATCAGCCCCAGCATTTT. Its translation: CASSQLQGYQPQHF.

The rearrangement joins TRBV7-6 to TRBJ2-5; 8 bases map to TRBD1. Germline V lookup: CDR1 SGHVS, CDR2 FNYEAQ. This CDR3 contains 14 residues. With V trimmed by 4 bases and J by 4 bases, 5 bases remained unmatched. CDR3 sequence: CASSSRTGIETQYF. CDR3 DNA: TGTGCCAGCAGCTCAAGGACAGGGATAGAGACCCAGTACTTC. The full variable domain, completed using reference TRBV7-6 and TRBJ2-5, is GAGVSQSPRYKVTKRGQDVALRCDPISGHVSLYWYRQALGQGPEFLTYFNYEAQQDKSGLPNDRFSAERPEGSISTLTIQRTEQRDSAMYRCASSSRTGIETQYFGPGTRLLVL.

The genes are TRBV18 and TRBJ1-5, with D perhaps matching TRBD1 (5 bases). V was shortened by 2 bases and J by 4 bases, with 6 bases between the two germline ends. The V gene's germline CDR1 is KGHSH and CDR2 LQKENI. The CDR3 loop spans 13 amino acids. The CDR3 sequence: CASSPTGNQPQHF. The CDR3 nucleotides read TGTGCCAGCTCACCAACAGGTAATCAGCCCCAGCATTTT.

V gene TRBV13 combines with J gene TRBJ2-3; tentatively, D is TRBD2 (5 bases). The germline gives CDR1 PRHDT, CDR2 FYEKMQ (reference sequence). This CDR3 has 15 residues. The ends were cut back, 5 bases at V and 2 bases at J, with 14 bases in the middle. CDR3 loop: CASSVFSGFTDTQYF. CDR3 in DNA: TGTGCCAGCAGCGTTTTCTCGGGGTTCACAGATACGCAGTATTTT.

This clone appeared a few times. V is TRBV6-5 and J is TRBJ1-2; 9 bases agree with TRBD1. The CDR3 has 13 amino acids. Looked up from germline, CDR1 is MNHEY and CDR2 is SVGAGI. The V gene end was trimmed by 8 bases and the J gene end by 3 bases; junction bases not matched to a gene: 4. DNA of the CDR3: TGTGCCAGCCAAACAGGGGGCGACTATGGCTACACCTTC. Translated: CASQTGGDYGYTF.

Turning to this clone: One end of the junction does not line up with germline, which may come from a read error. The V gene is TRBV5-1, the J gene TRBJ1-2; D ambiguous. The CDR3 is 15 residues long. CDR1 SGHRS and CDR2 YFSETQ come from the germline V gene. CDR3 bases: TGCGCCGGCAGCTTGGAGGTCACCCAAGCGGGTGGCTACACCTTC. It translates to CAGSLEVTQAGGYTF.

This clone was detected once. V gene TRBV6-4 combines with J gene TRBJ2-1; 9 bases fit TRBD2. J was trimmed by 7 bases and V by 2 bases; bases with no gene match: 6. Germline assignment: CDR1 MRHNA and CDR2 SNTAGT. The CDR3 totals 15 residues. The CDR3 sequence is CASSDVPSGVNEQFF. DNA for the CDR3: TGTGCCAGCAGTGACGTGCCTAGCGGGGTGAATGAGCAGTTCTTC.

The count of this clone is one. This chain links TRBV7-9 with TRBJ2-1; 7 positions match TRBD2. The V gene end was trimmed by 1 base and the J gene end by 8 bases; junction bases not matched to a gene: 8. CDR3 length: 15 amino acids. Germline loops: CDR1 SEHNR, CDR2 FQNEAQ (reference sequence). CDR3 loop: CASSLGGGSVDEQFF. The CDR3 coding sequence is TGTGCCAGCAGCTTAGGGGGGGGATCGGTGGATGAGCAGTTCTTC. Complete variable domain (other parts from reference TRBV7-9 and TRBJ2-1): DTGVSQNPRHKITKRGQNVTFRCDPISEHNRLYWYRQTLGQGPEFLTYFQNEAQLEKSRLLSDRFSAERPKGSFSTLEIQRTEQGDSAMYLCASSLGGGSVDEQFFGPGTRLTVL.

The count of this clone is one. The genes are TRBV27 and TRBJ2-3; 9 bases are a match to TRBD1. The V segment lost 7 bases and the J segment 3 bases; nucleotides outside the gene matches: 8. CDR3 length: 15 residues. Germline values: CDR1 MNHEY, CDR2 SMNVEV (reference sequence). CDR3 region: CASTDRGFGTDTQYF. In nucleotides, the CDR3 is TGTGCCAGCACGGACAGGGGTTTTGGTACAGATACGCAGTATTTT.